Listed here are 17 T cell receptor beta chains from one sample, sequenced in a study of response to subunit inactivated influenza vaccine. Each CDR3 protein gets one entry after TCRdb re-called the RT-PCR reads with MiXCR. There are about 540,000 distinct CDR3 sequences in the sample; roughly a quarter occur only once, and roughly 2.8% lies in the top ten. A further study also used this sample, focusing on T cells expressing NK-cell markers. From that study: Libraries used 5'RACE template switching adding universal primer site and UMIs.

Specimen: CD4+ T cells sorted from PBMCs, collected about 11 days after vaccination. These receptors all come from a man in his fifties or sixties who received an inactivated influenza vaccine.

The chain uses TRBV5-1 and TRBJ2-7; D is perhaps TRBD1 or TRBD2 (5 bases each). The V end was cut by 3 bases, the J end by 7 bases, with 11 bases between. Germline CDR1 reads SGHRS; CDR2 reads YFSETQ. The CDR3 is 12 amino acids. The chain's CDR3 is CASSSGLREQYF. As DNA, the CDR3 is TGCGCCAGCAGCTCGGGGCTCCGGGAGCAGTACTTC. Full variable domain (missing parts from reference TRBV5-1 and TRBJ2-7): KAGVTQTPRYLIKTRGQQVTLSCSPISGHRSVSWYQQTPGQGLQFLFEYFSETQRNKGNFPGRFSGRQFSNSRSEMNVSTLELGDSALYLCASSSGLREQYFGPGTRLTVT.

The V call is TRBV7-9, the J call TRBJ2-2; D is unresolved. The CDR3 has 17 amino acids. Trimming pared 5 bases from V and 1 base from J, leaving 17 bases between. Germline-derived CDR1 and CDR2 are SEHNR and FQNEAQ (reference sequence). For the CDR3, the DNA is TGTGCCAGCAGCCCTCACCCCGGGCTGGGGAACACCGGGGAGCTGTTTTTT. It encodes CASSPHPGLGNTGELFF.

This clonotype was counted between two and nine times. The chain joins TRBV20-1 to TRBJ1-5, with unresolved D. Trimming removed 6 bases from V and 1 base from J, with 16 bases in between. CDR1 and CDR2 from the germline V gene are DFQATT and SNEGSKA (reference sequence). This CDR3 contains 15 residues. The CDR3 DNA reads TGCAGTGCGACACAACGGCAGTCAAGCAATCAGCCCCAGCATTTT. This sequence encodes CSATQRQSSNQPQHF.

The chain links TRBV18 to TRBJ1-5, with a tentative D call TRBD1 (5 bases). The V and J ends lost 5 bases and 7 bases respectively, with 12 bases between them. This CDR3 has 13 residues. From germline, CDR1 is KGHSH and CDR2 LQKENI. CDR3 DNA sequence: TGTGCCAGCTCAGTCGGAACAGGCCAGCCCCAGCATTTT. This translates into CASSVGTGQPQHF.

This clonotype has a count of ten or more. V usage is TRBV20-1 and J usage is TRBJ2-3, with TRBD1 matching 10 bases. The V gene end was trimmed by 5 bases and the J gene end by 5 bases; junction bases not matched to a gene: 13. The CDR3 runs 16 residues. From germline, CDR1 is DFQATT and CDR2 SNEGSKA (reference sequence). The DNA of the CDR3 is TGCAGTGCTTACCCTTCATCGGGACAGGGGATAGATACGCAGTATTTT. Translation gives CSAYPSSGQGIDTQYF.

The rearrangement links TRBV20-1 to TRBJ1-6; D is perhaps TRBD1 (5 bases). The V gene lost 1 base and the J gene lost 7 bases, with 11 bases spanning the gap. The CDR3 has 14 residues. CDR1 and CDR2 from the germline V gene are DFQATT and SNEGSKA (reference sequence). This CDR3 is CSARVGVGNSPLHF. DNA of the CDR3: TGCAGTGCTAGAGTGGGGGTAGGGAATTCACCCCTCCACTTT.

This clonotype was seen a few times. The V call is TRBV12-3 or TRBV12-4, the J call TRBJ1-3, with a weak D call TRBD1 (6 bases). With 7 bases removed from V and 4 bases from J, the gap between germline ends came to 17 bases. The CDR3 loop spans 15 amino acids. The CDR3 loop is CASKWGHQGGNTIYF. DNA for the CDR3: TGTGCCAGCAAATGGGGACATCAGGGGGGAAACACCATATATTTT.

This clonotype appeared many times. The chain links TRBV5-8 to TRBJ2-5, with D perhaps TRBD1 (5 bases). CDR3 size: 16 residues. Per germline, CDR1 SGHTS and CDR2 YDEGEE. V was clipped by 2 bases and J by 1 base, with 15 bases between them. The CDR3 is CASSFGAGRPQETQYF. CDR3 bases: TGTGCCAGCAGCTTTGGGGCAGGTAGACCCCAAGAGACCCAGTACTTC.

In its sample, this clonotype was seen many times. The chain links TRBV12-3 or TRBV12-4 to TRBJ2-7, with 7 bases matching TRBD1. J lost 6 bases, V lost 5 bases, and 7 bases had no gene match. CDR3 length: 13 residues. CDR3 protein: CASSPQTGTEQYF. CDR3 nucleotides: TGTGCCAGCAGTCCCCAGACAGGGACCGAGCAGTACTTC.

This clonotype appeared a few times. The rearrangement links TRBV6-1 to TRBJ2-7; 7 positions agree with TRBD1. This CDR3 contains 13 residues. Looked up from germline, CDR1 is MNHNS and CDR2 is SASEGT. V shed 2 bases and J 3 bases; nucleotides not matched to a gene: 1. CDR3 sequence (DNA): TGTGCCAGCAGTGAAAGACAGGGCTACGAGCAGTACTTC. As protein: CASSERQGYEQYF.

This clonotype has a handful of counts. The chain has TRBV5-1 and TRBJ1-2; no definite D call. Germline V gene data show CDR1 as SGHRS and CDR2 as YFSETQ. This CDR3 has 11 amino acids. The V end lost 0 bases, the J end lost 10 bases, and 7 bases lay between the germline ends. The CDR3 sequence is CASSLGQNYTF. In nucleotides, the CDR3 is TGCGCCAGCAGCTTGGGCCAGAACTACACCTTC.

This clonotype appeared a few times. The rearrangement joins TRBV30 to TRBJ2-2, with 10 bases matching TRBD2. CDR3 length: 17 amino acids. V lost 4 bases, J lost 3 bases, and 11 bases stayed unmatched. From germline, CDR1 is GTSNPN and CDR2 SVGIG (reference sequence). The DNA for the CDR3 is TGTGCCTGGAATCAAGCGGGAGGGCCTCCGGACACCGGGGAGCTGTTTTTT. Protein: CAWNQAGGPPDTGELFF.

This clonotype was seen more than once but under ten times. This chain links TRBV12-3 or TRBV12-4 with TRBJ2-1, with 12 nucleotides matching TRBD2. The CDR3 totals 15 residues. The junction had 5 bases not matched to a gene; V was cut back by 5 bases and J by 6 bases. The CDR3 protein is CASSTSGRLVNEQFF. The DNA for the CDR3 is TGTGCCAGCAGTACTAGCGGGAGGCTGGTCAATGAGCAGTTCTTC.

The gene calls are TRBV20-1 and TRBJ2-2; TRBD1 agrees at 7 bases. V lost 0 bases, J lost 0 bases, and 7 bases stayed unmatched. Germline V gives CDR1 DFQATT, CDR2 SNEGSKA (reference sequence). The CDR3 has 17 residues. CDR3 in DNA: TGCAGTGCTAGAGATTTAGGGACAGTATCGAACACCGGGGAGCTGTTTTTT. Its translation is CSARDLGTVSNTGELFF.

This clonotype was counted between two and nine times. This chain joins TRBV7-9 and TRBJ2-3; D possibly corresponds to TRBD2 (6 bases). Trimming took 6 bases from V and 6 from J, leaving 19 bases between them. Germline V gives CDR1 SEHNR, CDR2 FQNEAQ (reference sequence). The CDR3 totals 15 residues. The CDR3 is CASRRGTWGRDTQYF. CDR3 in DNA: TGTGCCAGCAGAAGAGGGACTTGGGGTAGGGATACGCAGTATTTT.

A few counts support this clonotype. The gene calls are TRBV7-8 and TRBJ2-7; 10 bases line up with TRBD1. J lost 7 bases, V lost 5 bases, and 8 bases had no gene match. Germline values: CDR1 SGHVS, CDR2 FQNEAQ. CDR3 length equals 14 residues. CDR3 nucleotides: TGTGCCAGCAGCCTCCGGGACAGGGGATGGGAGCAGTACTTC. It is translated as CASSLRDRGWEQYF.

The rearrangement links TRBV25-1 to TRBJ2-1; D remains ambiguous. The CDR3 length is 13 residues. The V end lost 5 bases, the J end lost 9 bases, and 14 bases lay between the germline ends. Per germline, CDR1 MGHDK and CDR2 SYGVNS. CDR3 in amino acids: CASSYGVSVEQFF. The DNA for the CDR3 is TGTGCCAGCAGTTATGGGGTTTCGGTTGAGCAGTTCTTC.